The entry that follows covers one T cell receptor beta chain sequence. Its antigen is currently unknown. Libraries were prepared by immunoSEQ multiplex PCR; TCRdb keeps only in-frame clonotypes and omits some of them. The sample shows around 76,000 clones, 85% to 90% of them seen only once. The sample comes from a study of OX40 agonist ivuxolimab in advanced cancers. Study information: Prior checkpoint blockade (anti-PD-1, anti-PD-L1 or anti-CTLA-4) was permitted; approximately 40% had it. One patient with hepatocellular carcinoma and two with cutaneous melanoma, three in all, had partial responses. Findings of the study overall: Among expanded peripheral T cells, antigen specificity went undetermined.

Germline V gene data show CDR1 as MNHNY and CDR2 as SVGAGI (reference sequence). CDR3 size: 14 residues. V shed 7 bases and J 3 bases; nucleotides not matched to a gene: 9. The chain combines TRBV6-6 with TRBJ2-7; 7 bases map to TRBD2. This TCR was recovered from an adult with an advanced solid tumor such as melanoma, head and neck, liver or kidney cancer. The source was CD4+ or CD8+ T cells sorted from blood, collected in a trial of the OX40 agonist ivuxolimab. CDR3 loop: CASTPGLSLYEQYF. The CDR3 bases are TGTGCCAGCACACCGGGACTAAGCCTCTACGAGCAGTACTTC.